The 24 T cell receptor beta chains below all came from one sample that was sequenced in a study of blood T cell repertoires in COVID-19. The protocol was immunoSEQ multiplex PCR, while the TCRdb copy is restricted to in-frame clones and leaves out a portion. The table includes around 280,000 clones, roughly 87% detected once. The sequenced sample consisted of PBMCs or T cells enriched from blood (not recorded which). All receptors derive from a woman between 40 and 55 years old who had recovered from COVID-19.

This clone was counted between two and nine times. The chain employs TRBV7-2 and TRBJ2-7; the match to TRBD2 covers 13 bases. This CDR3 has 15 residues. Germline V gene sequence: CDR1 SGHTA, CDR2 FQGNSA. Trimming at V came to 5 bases and at J to 5 bases, leaving 6 bases not matched to a gene. CDR3 DNA: TGTGCCAGCAGCCCGCGACTAGCGGGAGGTGACGAGCAGTACTTC. Translated, it gives CASSPRLAGGDEQYF. Supplemented by reference TRBV7-2 and TRBJ2-7, the full variable domain reads GAGVSQSPSNKVTEKGKDVELRCDPISGHTALYWYRQSLGQGLEFLIYFQGNSAPDKSGLPSDRFSAERTGGSVSTLTIQRTQQEDSAVYLCASSPRLAGGDEQYFGPGTRLTVT.

The rearrangement links TRBV5-1 to TRBJ2-7; TRBD2 matches at 10 bases. V shed 4 bases, J shed 5 bases, and the junction held 15 bases outside the gene matches. The germline gives CDR1 SGHRS, CDR2 YFSETQ. This CDR3 is 17 amino acids long. This chain's CDR3 is CASSPGRTSGIRDEQYF. CDR3 DNA sequence: TGCGCCAGCAGCCCGGGCCGTACTAGCGGGATTCGTGACGAGCAGTACTTC.

V is TRBV14 and J is TRBJ2-7; perhaps TRBD1 as D (6 bases). CDR3 length equals 15 residues. Germline values: CDR1 SGHDN, CDR2 FVKESK. V was pared by 2 bases and J by 3 bases, with 14 bases between. In nucleotides, the CDR3 is TGTGCCAGCAGCCAAACAGGGTCAATCCTCTACGAGCAGTACTTC. This gives the protein CASSQTGSILYEQYF.

The chain is built from TRBV7-9 and TRBJ2-1, with 12 positions matching TRBD1. Germline CDR1 SEHNR, CDR2 FQNEAQ (reference sequence). V gave up 5 bases and J gave up 8 bases; unmatched junction bases: 7. The CDR3 contains 15 residues. The CDR3, as DNA: TGTGCCAGCAGCCCCCGGGACAGGGGGCATGATGAGCAGTTCTTC. This sequence encodes CASSPRDRGHDEQFF.

The chain links TRBV7-2 to TRBJ1-1; a weak D match, TRBD1 (5 bases). V was clipped by 1 base and J by 6 bases, with 6 bases between them. CDR1 and CDR2 from the germline V gene are SGHTA and FQGNSA. CDR3 length: 12 residues. The CDR3 region is CASSLEGAEAFF. For the CDR3, the DNA is TGTGCCAGCAGCTTAGAAGGGGCTGAAGCTTTCTTT.

The gene calls are TRBV6-1 and TRBJ2-5; D perhaps matches TRBD1 (5 bases). The germline gives CDR1 MNHNS, CDR2 SASEGT. Trimming took off 0 bases at V and 1 base at J, with 9 bases between the two ends. This CDR3 has 15 residues. CDR3 region: CASSEALTVQETQYF. The CDR3 DNA follows: TGTGCCAGCAGTGAAGCGCTGACAGTCCAAGAGACCCAGTACTTC.

The chain employs TRBV15 and TRBJ2-1; 7 positions agree with TRBD1. This CDR3 region has 18 residues. Looked up from germline, CDR1 is LNHNV and CDR2 is YYDKDF (reference sequence). Trimming cost V 1 base and J 0 bases; bases outside gene matches: 9. The DNA for the CDR3 is TGTGCCACCAGCAGAGCCCCCTTCCGGGACAGCTCCTACAATGAGCAGTTCTTC. It is translated as CATSRAPFRDSSYNEQFF.

The rearrangement joins TRBV6-4 to TRBJ2-3; 11 positions agree with TRBD2. The germline CDR1 and CDR2 sequences are MRHNA and SNTAGT. The CDR3 has 16 amino acids. V trimming: 5 bases; J trimming: 3 bases; junction bases outside the gene matches: 7. The CDR3 protein is CASSSVAGGLTDTQYF. In DNA, the CDR3 is TGTGCCAGCAGTTCTGTAGCGGGAGGGCTTACAGATACGCAGTATTTT.

V and J are TRBV29-1 and TRBJ2-3, with D perhaps TRBD1 (6 bases). V was pared by 4 bases and J by 2 bases, with 13 bases between. CDR3 length: 14 amino acids. CDR1 is SQVTM and CDR2 is ANQGSEA in the germline V gene. CDR3 in amino acids: CSVVGQRNTDTQYF. CDR3 DNA: TGCAGCGTTGTCGGACAGAGAAACACAGATACGCAGTATTTT.

This clone was counted between two and nine times. This rearrangement joins TRBV5-8 to TRBJ2-2; 8 nucleotides match TRBD2. V gave up 1 base and J gave up 4 bases; unmatched junction bases: 3. CDR1 is SGHTS and CDR2 is YDEGEE in the germline V gene. This CDR3 contains 15 residues. The CDR3 bases are TGTGCCAGCAGCTTGACGGGAGGGCCCACCGGGGAGCTGTTTTTT. Its translation: CASSLTGGPTGELFF.

This rearrangement joins TRBV11-3 to TRBJ1-1; TRBD1 is a possible D gene (5 bases). The CDR3 contains 13 residues. V gave up 5 bases and J gave up 4 bases, with 11 bases separating them. The germline CDR1 and CDR2 sequences are SGHNT and YENEEA. Here the CDR3 DNA reads TGTGCCAGCAGCATGAGGCAGGGCACTGAAGCTTTCTTT. It yields the protein CASSMRQGTEAFF.

V is TRBV6-5 and J is TRBJ2-3, with D perhaps matching TRBD1 (5 bases). Germline loops: CDR1 MNHEY, CDR2 SVGAGI. CDR3 length: 14 amino acids. The ends were cut back, 8 bases at V and 1 base at J, with 13 bases in the middle. The CDR3 spells CASGRGAGTDTQYF. CDR3 in DNA: TGTGCCAGCGGCCGTGGGGCGGGCACAGATACGCAGTATTTT.

This chain uses TRBV5-1 with TRBJ1-1; a weak D match, TRBD1 (5 bases). The CDR3 totals 14 residues. V lost 0 bases to trimming and J lost 5 bases, with 11 bases between them. Germline-derived CDR1 and CDR2 are SGHRS and YFSETQ. In DNA form, the CDR3 reads TGCGCCAGCAGCTTGGTAGGGGCCGATACTGAAGCTTTCTTT. Protein product: CASSLVGADTEAFF.

The J gene is TRBJ2-7, the V gene TRBV2; maybe TRBD2 (6 bases). CDR1 SNHLY and CDR2 FYNNEI come from the germline V gene. The CDR3 length is 15 residues. The ends were cut back, 4 bases at V and 6 bases at J, with 19 bases in the middle. The CDR3 DNA sequence: TGTGCCAGCAGTGTAGGGCGGGGAGGTAGTTCCGAGCAGTACTTC. Protein sequence: CASSVGRGGSSEQYF.

This clone was detected only once. The chain links TRBV14 to TRBJ2-7; D gene uncertain. Germline V gene sequence: CDR1 SGHDN, CDR2 FVKESK. The CDR3 has 15 amino acids. Trimming took off 1 base at V and 0 bases at J, with 10 bases between the two ends. The CDR3 bases are TGTGCCAGCAGCCAAGGTTGGCGGAGCTCCTACGAGCAGTACTTC. It is translated as CASSQGWRSSYEQYF.

The CDR3 sequence is CASSMTSGRADEQFF. The CDR3 DNA sequence: TGTGCCAGTAGTATGACTAGCGGGAGGGCCGATGAGCAGTTCTTC. The chain has TRBV19 and TRBJ2-1; 14 nucleotides align to TRBD2. Per germline, CDR1 LNHDA and CDR2 SQIVND (reference sequence). J gave up 8 bases and V 3 bases, and 3 bases lay outside the gene matches. CDR3 length: 15 residues.

This sequence joins TRBV28 and TRBJ2-7; the D is unclear. The V end lost 7 bases, the J end lost 1 base, and 8 bases lay between the germline ends. The CDR3 is made up of 12 amino acids. Germline CDR1 reads MDHEN; CDR2 reads SYDVKM. Written as DNA, the CDR3 is TGTGCCAGCATCTTCGTGTCCTACGAGCAGTACTTC. Amino acid sequence: CASIFVSYEQYF.

The chain recombines TRBV27 with TRBJ2-2, with 7 bases fitting TRBD1. Per the germline V gene, CDR1 is MNHEY and CDR2 is SMNVEV (reference sequence). Trimming cost V 6 bases and J 4 bases; bases outside gene matches: 5. The CDR3 covers 14 residues. The CDR3 DNA reads TGTGCCAGCAGGGGACAGCCAACCACCGGGGAGCTGTTTTTT. Encoded protein: CASRGQPTTGELFF.

The chain joins TRBV7-9 to TRBJ2-7, with 8 bases fitting TRBD2. CDR1 SEHNR and CDR2 FQNEAQ come from the germline V gene (reference sequence). This CDR3 is built from 15 residues. The V and J ends lost 6 bases and 3 bases, in that order; junction bases with no gene match: 10. Here the CDR3 DNA reads TGTGCCAGCAGTTCAATAGCGGGGAAAGGCTACGAGCAGTACTTC. This translates into CASSSIAGKGYEQYF.

Concerning this clone: The junction shows a germline mismatch at one end, possibly a read error. This sequence joins TRBV30 and TRBJ1-6, with TRBD1 matching 8 bases. There are 13 residues in the CDR3. CDR1 GTSNPN and CDR2 SVGIG come from the germline V gene (reference sequence). The chain's CDR3 is CAGRQGYNSPLHF. The CDR3 bases are TGTGCCGGGAGACAGGGGTATAATTCACCCCTCCACTTT.

The chain recombines TRBV24-1 with TRBJ2-1; 10 bases fit TRBD2. This CDR3 has 15 amino acids. V lost 6 bases, J lost 5 bases, and 6 bases stayed unmatched. CDR1 KGHDR and CDR2 SFDVKD come from the germline V gene. The DNA for the CDR3 is TGTGCCACCAGTACCGCCGGGACTAGCGACAATGAGCAGTTCTTC. Translating gives CATSTAGTSDNEQFF.

This clone was picked up one time. The V and J genes are TRBV3-1 (or the pseudogene TRBV3-2) and TRBJ2-2; 7 positions agree with TRBD1. This CDR3 region has 17 residues. V was pared by 5 bases and J by 0 bases, with 9 bases of the junction left unmatched. Germline V gene data show CDR1 as LGHDT and CDR2 as YNNKEL (reference sequence). CDR3 DNA: TGTGCCAGCAGCTATCGGAGGACAGGCCCGAACACCGGGGAGCTGTTTTTT. Encoded protein: CASSYRRTGPNTGELFF.

The chain joins TRBV28 to TRBJ1-1; D not resolved. The germline gives CDR1 MDHEN, CDR2 SYDVKM. V lost 5 bases and J lost 1, with 5 bases in between. The CDR3 has 12 residues. CDR3: CASSEANTEAFF. The CDR3 nucleotides are TGTGCCAGCAGTGAGGCGAACACTGAAGCTTTCTTT.

The chain carries TRBV9 and TRBJ1-1; 9 nucleotides align to TRBD1. Germline loops: CDR1 SGDLS, CDR2 YYNGEE. The CDR3 has 16 amino acids. V lost 4 bases, J lost 3 bases, and 10 bases stayed unmatched. The CDR3 DNA is TGTGCCAGCAGCCTTGGGACAGGGTATAAGGACACTGAAGCTTTCTTT. Its translation: CASSLGTGYKDTEAFF. Filled out from reference TRBV9 and TRBJ1-1, the complete variable domain reads DSGVTQTPKHLITATGQRVTLRCSPRSGDLSVYWYQQSLDQGLQFLIQYYNGEERAKGNILERFSAQQFPDLHSELNLSSLELGDSALYFCASSLGTGYKDTEAFFGQGTRLTVV.